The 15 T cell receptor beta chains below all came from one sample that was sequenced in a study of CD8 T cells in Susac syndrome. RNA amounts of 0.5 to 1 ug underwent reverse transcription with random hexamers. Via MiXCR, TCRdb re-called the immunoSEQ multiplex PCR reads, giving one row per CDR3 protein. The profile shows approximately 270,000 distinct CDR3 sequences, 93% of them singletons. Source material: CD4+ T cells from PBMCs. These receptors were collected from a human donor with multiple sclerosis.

The CDR3, as DNA: TGCAGCGTGGATGGACAGAAGAACACTGAAGCTTTCTTT. Translated: CSVDGQKNTEAFF. This sequence joins TRBV29-1 and TRBJ1-1, with D perhaps matching TRBD1 (6 bases). The V gene's germline CDR1 is SQVTM and CDR2 ANQGSEA. The germline V and J ends were trimmed by 6 bases and 1 base, with 12 bases remaining between them. This CDR3 comprises 13 residues.

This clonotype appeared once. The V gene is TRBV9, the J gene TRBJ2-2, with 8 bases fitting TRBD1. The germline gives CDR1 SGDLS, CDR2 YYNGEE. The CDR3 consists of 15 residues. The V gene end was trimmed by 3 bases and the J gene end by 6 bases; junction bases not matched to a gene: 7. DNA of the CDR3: TGTGCCAGCAGCGGCGACAGGGGTGTCGCCGGGGAGCTGTTTTTT. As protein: CASSGDRGVAGELFF.

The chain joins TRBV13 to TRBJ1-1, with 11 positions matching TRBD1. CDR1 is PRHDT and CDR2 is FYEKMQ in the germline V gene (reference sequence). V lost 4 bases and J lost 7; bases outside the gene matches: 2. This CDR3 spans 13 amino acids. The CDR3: CASSYGTGGEAFF. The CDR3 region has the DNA TGTGCCAGCAGCTATGGGACAGGGGGTGAAGCTTTCTTT. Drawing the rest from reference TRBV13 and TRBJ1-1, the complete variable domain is AAGVIQSPRHLIKEKRETATLKCYPIPRHDTVYWYQQGPGQDPQFLISFYEKMQSDKGSIPDRFSAQQFSDYHSELNMSSLELGDSALYFCASSYGTGGEAFFGQGTRLTVV.

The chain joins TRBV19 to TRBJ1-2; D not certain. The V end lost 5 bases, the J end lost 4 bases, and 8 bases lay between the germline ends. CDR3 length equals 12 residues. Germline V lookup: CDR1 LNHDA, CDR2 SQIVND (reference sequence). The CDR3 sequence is CASSGVSYGYTF. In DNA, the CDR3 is TGTGCCAGTAGTGGAGTGAGCTATGGCTACACCTTC.

CDR3 coding DNA: TGTGCCAGCAGCTTGGGACTCGTATACACAGATACGCAGTATTTT. Translated, it gives CASSLGLVYTDTQYF. This chain connects TRBV7-3 to TRBJ2-3; TRBD2 might be the D (6 bases). In germline, CDR1 is SGHTA, CDR2 FQGTGA. V was trimmed by 3 bases and J by 2 bases, leaving 12 bases between them. The CDR3 consists of 15 residues.

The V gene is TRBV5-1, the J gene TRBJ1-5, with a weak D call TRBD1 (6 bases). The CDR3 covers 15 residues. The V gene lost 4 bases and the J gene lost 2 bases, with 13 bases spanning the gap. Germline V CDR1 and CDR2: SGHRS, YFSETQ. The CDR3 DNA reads TGCGCCAGCAGCGCCCAGGGGATCGGCAATCAGCCCCAGCATTTT. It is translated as CASSAQGIGNQPQHF. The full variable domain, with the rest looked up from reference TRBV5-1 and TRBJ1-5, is KAGVTQTPRYLIKTRGQQVTLSCSPISGHRSVSWYQQTPGQGLQFLFEYFSETQRNKGNFPGRFSGRQFSNSRSEMNVSTLELGDSALYLCASSAQGIGNQPQHFGDGTRLSIL.

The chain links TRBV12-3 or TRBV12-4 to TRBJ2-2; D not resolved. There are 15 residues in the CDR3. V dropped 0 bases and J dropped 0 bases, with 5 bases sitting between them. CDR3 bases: TGTGCCAGCAGTTTAGCCCGGGCGAACACCGGGGAGCTGTTTTTT. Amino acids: CASSLARANTGELFF.

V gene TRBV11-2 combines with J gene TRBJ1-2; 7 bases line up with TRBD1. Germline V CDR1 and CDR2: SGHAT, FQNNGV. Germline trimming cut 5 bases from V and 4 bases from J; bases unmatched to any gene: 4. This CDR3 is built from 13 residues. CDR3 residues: CASSPRTGYGYTF. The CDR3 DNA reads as TGTGCCAGCAGCCCACGGACAGGCTATGGCTACACCTTC.

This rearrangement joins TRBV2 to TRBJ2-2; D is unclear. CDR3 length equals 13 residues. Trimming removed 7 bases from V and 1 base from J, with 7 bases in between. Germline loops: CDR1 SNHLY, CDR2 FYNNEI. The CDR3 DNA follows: TGTGCCAGCAACCAGCGGAACACCGGGGAGCTGTTTTTT. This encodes CASNQRNTGELFF.

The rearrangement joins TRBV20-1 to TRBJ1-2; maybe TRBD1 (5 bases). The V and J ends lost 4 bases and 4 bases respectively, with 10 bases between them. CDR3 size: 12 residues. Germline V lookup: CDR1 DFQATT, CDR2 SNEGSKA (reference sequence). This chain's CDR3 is CSATGTSYGYTF. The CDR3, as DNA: TGCAGTGCTACAGGGACTTCCTATGGCTACACCTTC.

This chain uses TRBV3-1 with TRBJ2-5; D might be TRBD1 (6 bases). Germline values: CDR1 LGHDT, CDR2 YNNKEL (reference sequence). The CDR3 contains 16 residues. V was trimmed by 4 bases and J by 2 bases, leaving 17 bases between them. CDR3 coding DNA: TGTGCCAGCAGCCTACAAGGCAGGGGCCCTCAAGAGACCCAGTACTTC. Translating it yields CASSLQGRGPQETQYF.

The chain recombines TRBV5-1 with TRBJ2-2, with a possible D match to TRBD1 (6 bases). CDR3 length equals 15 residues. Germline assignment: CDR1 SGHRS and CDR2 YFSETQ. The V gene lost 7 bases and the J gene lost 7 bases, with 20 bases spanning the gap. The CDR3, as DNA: TGCGCCAGCCAAACACAGGGATCGGCGGTCGGGGAGCTGTTTTTT. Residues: CASQTQGSAVGELFF.

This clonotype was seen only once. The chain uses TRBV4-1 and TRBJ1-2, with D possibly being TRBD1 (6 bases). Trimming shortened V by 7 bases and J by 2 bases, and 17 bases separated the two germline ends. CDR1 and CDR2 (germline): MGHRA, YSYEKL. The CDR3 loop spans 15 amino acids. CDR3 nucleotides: TGCGCCAGCAATCCGGAGGACAGTATCAACTATGGCTACACCTTC. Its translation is CASNPEDSINYGYTF.

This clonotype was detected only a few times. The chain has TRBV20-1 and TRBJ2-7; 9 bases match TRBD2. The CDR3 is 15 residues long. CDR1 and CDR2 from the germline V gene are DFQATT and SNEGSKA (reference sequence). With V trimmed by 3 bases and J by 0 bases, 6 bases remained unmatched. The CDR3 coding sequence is TGCAGTGCTAGGCCCGGGACTAGCTCCTCCTACGAGCAGTACTTC. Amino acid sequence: CSARPGTSSSYEQYF.

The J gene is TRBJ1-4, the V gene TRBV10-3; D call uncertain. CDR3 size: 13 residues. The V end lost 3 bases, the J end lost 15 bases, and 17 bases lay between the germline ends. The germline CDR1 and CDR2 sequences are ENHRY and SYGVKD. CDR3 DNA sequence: TGTGCCATCAGTGAAACCCGGGAGGCGGGGTTGTTTTTT. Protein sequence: CAISETREAGLFF.